The 3 T cell receptor beta chains below all came from one sample that was sequenced in a study of CD8+ T cells in alopecia areata. RNA extraction and reverse transcription yielded cDNA as sequencing template. Profiling relied on immunoSEQ multiplex PCR, and the TCRdb table lists in-frame clones only, not all of them. Of approximately 100,000 clones listed, 65% to 90% are singletons. The treatment denotes: oral pan-JAK inhibitor, 5-10 mg twice daily. The sample was CD8+ T cells sorted from blood, taken at approximately week 30, from a patient treated with tofacitinib. These receptors came from a human donor with alopecia areata.

The chain is built from TRBV6-6 and TRBJ2-3; 7 bases line up with TRBD1. V lost 4 bases to trimming and J lost 0 bases; unmatched junction nucleotides: 4. Germline lookup yields CDR1 MNHNY and CDR2 SVGAGI (reference sequence). The CDR3 loop spans 15 amino acids. CDR3 protein: CASSLLQGSTDTQYF. The DNA of the CDR3 is TGTGCCAGCAGTTTATTACAGGGGAGCACAGATACGCAGTATTTT.

This clone showed up just a few times. V is TRBV29-1 and J is TRBJ2-5; tentative D call: TRBD2 (6 bases). The CDR3 totals 15 residues. The germline gives CDR1 SQVTM, CDR2 ANQGSEA. V was clipped by 0 bases and J by 1 base, with 12 bases between them. The CDR3 sequence: CSVEDSGGLQETQYF. CDR3 nucleotide sequence: TGCAGCGTTGAAGATTCAGGAGGGCTCCAAGAGACCCAGTACTTC.

The J gene is TRBJ2-1, the V gene TRBV27; D possibly uses TRBD1 or TRBD2 (6 bases each). Trimming shortened V by 4 bases and J by 5 bases, and 15 bases separated the two germline ends. The CDR3 extends over 15 amino acids. CDR1 is MNHEY, CDR2 SMNVEV, per germline (reference sequence). DNA for the CDR3: TGTGCCAGCAGTTACCTAGGGGGGCTGAACAATGAGCAGTTCTTC. It translates to CASSYLGGLNNEQFF.